This TCR beta chain is drawn from a study of T cells after yellow fever vaccination. Ten or more counts support this clonotype. TCRdb redid the calling of the 5' RACE reads with MiXCR, one entry per CDR3 protein. The sample shows 100,000 to 150,000 distinct CDR3 sequences, more than 6% of them seen only once. The CDR3 totals 14 residues. Germline CDR1 is KGHDR and CDR2 is SFDVKD. Trimming removed 9 bases at V and 9 bases at J, with 20 bases between. The sample consisted of CD4+ T cells sorted from PBMCs, taken 9 to 11 days after the first yellow fever vaccination. The source of this sequence is a man aged 18 to 35 who received the YFV17D yellow fever vaccine. The chain uses TRBV24-1 and TRBJ2-1, with D possibly TRBD1 on 6 matching bases. CDR3 region: CATRGLMGAGEQFF. As DNA, the CDR3 is TGTGCCACCCGCGGGTTGATGGGGGCTGGTGAGCAGTTCTTC.